The present TCR beta chain was sequenced within a study of cytomegalovirus exposure and HLA in healthy donors. Generated by immunoSEQ multiplex PCR, the TCRdb table keeps only in-frame clones and is missing some. The sample lists over 150,000 clones; roughly four fifths were seen once. The germline V gene encodes CDR1 SGHNT and CDR2 YYREEE (reference sequence). This CDR3 is 16 amino acids long. The V gene end was trimmed by 4 bases and the J gene end by 1 base; junction bases not matched to a gene: 7. The specimen was PBMCs. This sequence was found in a woman under 30 in good health and CMV-seropositive. The rearrangement uses TRBV5-4 and TRBJ2-2; the match to TRBD1 covers 7 bases. The CDR3 nucleotides are TGTGCCAGCAGCGAACGGACAGGCGGGAACACCGGGGAGCTGTTTTTT. Translating gives CASSERTGGNTGELFF.